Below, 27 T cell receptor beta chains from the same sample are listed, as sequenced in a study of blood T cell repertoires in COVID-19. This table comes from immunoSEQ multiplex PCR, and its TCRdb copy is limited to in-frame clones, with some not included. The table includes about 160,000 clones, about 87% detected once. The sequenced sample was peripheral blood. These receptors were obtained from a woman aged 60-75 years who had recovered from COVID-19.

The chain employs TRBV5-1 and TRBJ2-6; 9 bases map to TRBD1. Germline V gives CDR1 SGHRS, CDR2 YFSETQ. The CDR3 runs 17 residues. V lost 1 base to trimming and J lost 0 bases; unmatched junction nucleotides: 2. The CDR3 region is CASSLKDRGSGANVLTF. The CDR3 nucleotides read TGCGCCAGCAGCTTGAAGGACAGGGGCTCTGGGGCCAACGTCCTGACTTTC.

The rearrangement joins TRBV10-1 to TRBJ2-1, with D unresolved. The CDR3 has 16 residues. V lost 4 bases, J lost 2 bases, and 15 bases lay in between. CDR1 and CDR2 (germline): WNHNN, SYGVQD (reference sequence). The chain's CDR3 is CASSVNSNPAYNEQFF. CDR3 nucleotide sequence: TGCGCCAGCAGTGTGAATTCAAACCCGGCCTACAATGAGCAGTTCTTC.

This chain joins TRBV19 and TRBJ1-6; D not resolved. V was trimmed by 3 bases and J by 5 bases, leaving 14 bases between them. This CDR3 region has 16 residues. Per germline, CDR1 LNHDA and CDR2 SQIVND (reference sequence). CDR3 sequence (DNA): TGTGCCAGTAGTATGAGACACCTAAACGATAATTCACCCCTCCACTTT. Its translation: CASSMRHLNDNSPLHF.

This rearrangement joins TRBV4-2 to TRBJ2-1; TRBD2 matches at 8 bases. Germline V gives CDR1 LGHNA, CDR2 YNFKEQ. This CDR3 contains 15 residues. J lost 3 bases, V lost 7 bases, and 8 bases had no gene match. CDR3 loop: CASTFRAGVYNEQFF. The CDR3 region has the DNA TGTGCCAGCACCTTTAGAGCGGGGGTCTACAATGAGCAGTTCTTC.

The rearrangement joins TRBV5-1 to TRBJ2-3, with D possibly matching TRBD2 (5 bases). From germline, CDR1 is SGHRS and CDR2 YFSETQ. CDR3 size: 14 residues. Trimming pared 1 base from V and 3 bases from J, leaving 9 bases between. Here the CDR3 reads CASSLKSGTDTQYF. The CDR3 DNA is TGCGCCAGCAGCTTGAAAAGCGGAACAGATACGCAGTATTTT.

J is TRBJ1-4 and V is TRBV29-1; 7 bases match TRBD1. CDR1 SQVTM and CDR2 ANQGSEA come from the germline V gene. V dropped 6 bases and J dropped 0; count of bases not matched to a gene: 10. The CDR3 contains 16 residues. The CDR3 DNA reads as TGCAGCGTCCTGGAGGCAGGGGGGTCAACTAATGAAAAACTGTTTTTT. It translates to CSVLEAGGSTNEKLFF.

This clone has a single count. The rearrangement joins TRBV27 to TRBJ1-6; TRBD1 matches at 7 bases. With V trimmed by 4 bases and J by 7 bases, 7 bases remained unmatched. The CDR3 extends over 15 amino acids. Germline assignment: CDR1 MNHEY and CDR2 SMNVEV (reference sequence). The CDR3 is CASSSQGWLNSPLHF. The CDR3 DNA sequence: TGTGCCAGCAGTTCACAGGGGTGGTTGAATTCACCCCTCCACTTT.

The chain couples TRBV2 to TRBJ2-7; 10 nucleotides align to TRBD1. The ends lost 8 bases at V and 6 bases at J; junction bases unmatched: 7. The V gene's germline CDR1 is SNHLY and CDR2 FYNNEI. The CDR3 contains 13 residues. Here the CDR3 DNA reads TGTGCCAGCGAGCGGGACAGGGGTTCCGAGCAGTACTTC. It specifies CASERDRGSEQYF.

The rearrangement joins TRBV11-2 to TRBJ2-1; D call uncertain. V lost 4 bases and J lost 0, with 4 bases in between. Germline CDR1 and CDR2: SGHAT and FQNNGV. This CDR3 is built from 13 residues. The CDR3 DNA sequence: TGTGCCAGCAGCTCCAGCTCCTACAATGAGCAGTTCTTC. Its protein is CASSSSSYNEQFF.

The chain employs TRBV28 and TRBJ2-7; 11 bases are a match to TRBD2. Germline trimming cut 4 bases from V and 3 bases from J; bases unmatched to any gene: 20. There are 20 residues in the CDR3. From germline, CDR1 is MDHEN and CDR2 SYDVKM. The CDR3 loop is CASSSSFRSGGARADYEQYF. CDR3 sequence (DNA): TGTGCCAGCAGTTCCTCCTTTCGTAGCGGGGGGGCCCGAGCCGACTACGAGCAGTACTTC.

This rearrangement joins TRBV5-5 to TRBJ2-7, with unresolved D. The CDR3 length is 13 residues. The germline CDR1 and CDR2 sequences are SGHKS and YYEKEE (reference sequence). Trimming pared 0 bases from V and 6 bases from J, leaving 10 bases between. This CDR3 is CASSLGRYGEQYF. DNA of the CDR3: TGTGCCAGCAGCTTGGGAAGATACGGCGAGCAGTACTTC.

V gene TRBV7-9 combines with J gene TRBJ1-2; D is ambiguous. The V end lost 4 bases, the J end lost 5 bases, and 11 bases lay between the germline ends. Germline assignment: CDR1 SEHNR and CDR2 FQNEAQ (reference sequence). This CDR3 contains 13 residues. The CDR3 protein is CASSSARRYGYTF. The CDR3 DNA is TGTGCCAGCAGCTCCGCCCGGCGGTATGGCTACACCTTC.

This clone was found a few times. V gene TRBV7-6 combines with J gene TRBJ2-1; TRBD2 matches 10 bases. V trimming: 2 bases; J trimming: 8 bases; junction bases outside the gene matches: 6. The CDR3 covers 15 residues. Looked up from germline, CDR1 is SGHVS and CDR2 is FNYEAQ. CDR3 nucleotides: TGTGCCAGCAGCTTAATGTCTAGCGGGGGCGATGAGCAGTTCTTC. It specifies CASSLMSSGGDEQFF.

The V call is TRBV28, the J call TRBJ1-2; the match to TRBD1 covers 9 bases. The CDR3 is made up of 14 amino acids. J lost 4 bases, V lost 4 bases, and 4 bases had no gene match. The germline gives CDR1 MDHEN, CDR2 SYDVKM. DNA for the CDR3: TGTGCCAGCAGTTCCGGACAGGGGAGCTATGGCTACACCTTC. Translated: CASSSGQGSYGYTF.

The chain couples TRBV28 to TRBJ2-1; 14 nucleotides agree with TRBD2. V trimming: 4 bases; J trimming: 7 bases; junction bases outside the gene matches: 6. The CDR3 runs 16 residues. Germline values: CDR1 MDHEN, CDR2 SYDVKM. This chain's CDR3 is CASSSGLAGAGNEQFF. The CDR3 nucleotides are TGTGCCAGCAGTTCGGGACTAGCGGGGGCCGGGAATGAGCAGTTCTTC.

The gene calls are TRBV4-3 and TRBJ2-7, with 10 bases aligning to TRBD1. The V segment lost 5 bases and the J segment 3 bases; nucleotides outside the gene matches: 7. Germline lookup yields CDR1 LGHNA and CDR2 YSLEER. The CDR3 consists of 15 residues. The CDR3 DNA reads TGCGCCAGCAGCAGTTCGGGACAGGGGCTCTACGAGCAGTACTTC. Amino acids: CASSSSGQGLYEQYF.

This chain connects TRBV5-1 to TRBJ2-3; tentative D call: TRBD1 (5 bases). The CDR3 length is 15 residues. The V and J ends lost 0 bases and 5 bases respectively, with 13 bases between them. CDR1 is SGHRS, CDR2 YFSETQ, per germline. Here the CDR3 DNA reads TGCGCCAGCAGCTTGGCTCGACAGCATGGAGATACGCAGTATTTT. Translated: CASSLARQHGDTQYF.

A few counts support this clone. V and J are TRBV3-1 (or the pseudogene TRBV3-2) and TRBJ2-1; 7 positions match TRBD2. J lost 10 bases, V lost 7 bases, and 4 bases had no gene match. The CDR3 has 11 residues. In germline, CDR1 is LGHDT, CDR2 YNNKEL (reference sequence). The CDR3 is CASTGRQEQFF. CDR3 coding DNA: TGTGCCAGCACCGGGAGGCAGGAGCAGTTCTTC.

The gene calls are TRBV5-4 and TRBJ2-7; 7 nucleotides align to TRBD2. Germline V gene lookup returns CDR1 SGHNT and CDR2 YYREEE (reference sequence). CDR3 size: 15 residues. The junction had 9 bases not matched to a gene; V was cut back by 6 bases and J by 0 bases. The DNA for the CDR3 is TGTGCCAGCAACGACCCCGGGACTAACTCCTACGAGCAGTACTTC. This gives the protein CASNDPGTNSYEQYF.

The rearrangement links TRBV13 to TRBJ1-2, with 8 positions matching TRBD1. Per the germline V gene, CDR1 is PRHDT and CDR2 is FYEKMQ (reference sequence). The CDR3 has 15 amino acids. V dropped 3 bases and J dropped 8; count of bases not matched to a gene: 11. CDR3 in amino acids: CASSFRTGRLWGYTF. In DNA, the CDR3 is TGTGCCAGCAGCTTCCGGACAGGGAGGCTATGGGGCTACACCTTC.

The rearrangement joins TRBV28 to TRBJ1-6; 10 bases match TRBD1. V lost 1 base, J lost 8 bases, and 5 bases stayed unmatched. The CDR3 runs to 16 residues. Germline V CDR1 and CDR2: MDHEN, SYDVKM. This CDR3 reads CASSLFGTGVDSPLHF. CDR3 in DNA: TGTGCCAGCAGTTTATTTGGGACAGGGGTGGATTCACCCCTCCACTTT.

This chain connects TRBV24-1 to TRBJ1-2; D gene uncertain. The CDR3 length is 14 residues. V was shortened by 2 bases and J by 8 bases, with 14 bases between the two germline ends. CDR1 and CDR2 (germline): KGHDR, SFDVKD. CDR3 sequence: CATSDSHPAAGYTF. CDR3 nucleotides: TGTGCCACCAGTGATTCCCACCCCGCGGCGGGCTACACCTTC.

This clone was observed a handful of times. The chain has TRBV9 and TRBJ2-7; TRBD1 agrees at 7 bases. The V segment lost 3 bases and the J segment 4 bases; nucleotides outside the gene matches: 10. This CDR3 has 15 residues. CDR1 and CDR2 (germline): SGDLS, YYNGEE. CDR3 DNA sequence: TGTGCCAGCAGCGAGAGCCCGGGACAGATGTACGAGCAGTACTTC. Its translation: CASSESPGQMYEQYF.

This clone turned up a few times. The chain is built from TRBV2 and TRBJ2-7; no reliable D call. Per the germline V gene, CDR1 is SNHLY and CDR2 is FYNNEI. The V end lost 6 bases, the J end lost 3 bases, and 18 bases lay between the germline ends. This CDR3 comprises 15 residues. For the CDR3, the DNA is TGTGCCAGCAGCGTTGGGCCCAGGAAAAACTACGAGCAGTACTTC. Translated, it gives CASSVGPRKNYEQYF.

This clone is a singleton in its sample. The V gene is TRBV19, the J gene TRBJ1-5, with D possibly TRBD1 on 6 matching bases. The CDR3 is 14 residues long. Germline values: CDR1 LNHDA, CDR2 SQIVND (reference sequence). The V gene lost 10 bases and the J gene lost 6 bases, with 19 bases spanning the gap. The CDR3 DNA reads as TGTGCCACCATGCTCAGGGGAATGGGTCAGCCCCAGCATTTT. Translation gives CATMLRGMGQPQHF.

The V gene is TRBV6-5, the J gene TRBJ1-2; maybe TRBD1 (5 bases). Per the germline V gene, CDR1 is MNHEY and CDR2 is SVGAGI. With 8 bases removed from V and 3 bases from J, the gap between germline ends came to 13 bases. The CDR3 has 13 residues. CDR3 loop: CASRLDSHYGYTF. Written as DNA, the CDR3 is TGTGCCAGCCGGCTCGACAGCCACTATGGCTACACCTTC.

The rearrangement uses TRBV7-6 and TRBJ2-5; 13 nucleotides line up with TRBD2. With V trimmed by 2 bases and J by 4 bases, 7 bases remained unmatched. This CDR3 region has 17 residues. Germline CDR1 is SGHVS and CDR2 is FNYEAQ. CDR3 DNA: TGTGCCAGCAGCTTAAGGACTAGCGGGGGCAGTGGAGAGACCCAGTACTTC. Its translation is CASSLRTSGGSGETQYF.